These 27 T cell receptor beta chains were sequenced from one sample in a study of CD8 T cells in Susac syndrome. Random hexamers were used to reverse transcribe the RNA input (0.5 to 1 ug). TCRdb re-called the immunoSEQ multiplex PCR reads with MiXCR, one entry per CDR3 protein. The table records around 200,000 distinct CDR3 sequences, roughly 94% of them present only once. Sequencing was carried out using CD4+ T cells from PBMCs. All receptors come from a human donor in good health.

CDR3 in DNA: TGCAGTGCTAGGGCCGAGAATCCCTATGGCTACACCTTC. This translates into CSARAENPYGYTF. This chain uses TRBV20-1 with TRBJ1-2; D gene uncertain. The CDR3 covers 13 residues. V shed 3 bases and J shed 4 bases, with 12 bases lying between them. Per germline, CDR1 DFQATT and CDR2 SNEGSKA (reference sequence).

The chain links TRBV2 to TRBJ2-1; no definite D call. Germline V CDR1 and CDR2: SNHLY, FYNNEI. This CDR3 comprises 14 residues. Between the trimmed V and J ends, which lost 4 bases and 2 bases, there was a span of 9 bases. CDR3 in DNA: TGTGCCAGCAGTGTAGATGTCGCCTACAATGAGCAGTTCTTC. This encodes CASSVDVAYNEQFF.

The chain combines TRBV3-1 with TRBJ2-6; no clear D gene. V was cut by 5 bases and J by 0 bases, with 8 bases left in between. This CDR3 spans 15 amino acids. Germline assignment: CDR1 LGHDT and CDR2 YNNKEL (reference sequence). In nucleotides, the CDR3 is TGTGCCAGCAGCTTCGATTACTCTGGGGCCAACGTCCTGACTTTC. Encoded protein: CASSFDYSGANVLTF. Full variable domain (remainder filled in from reference TRBV3-1 and TRBJ2-6): DTAVSQTPKYLVTQMGNDKSIKCEQNLGHDTMYWYKQDSKKFLKIMFSYNNKELIINETVPNRFSPKSPDKAHLNLHINSLELGDSAVYFCASSFDYSGANVLTFGAGSRLTVL.

The chain recombines TRBV25-1 with TRBJ2-7, with D maybe TRBD1 (5 bases). This CDR3 contains 12 residues. Germline CDR1 and CDR2: MGHDK and SYGVNS. The V end was cut by 4 bases, the J end by 4 bases, with 8 bases between. CDR3: CASSARQYEQYF. The CDR3 bases are TGTGCCAGCAGTGCCCGACAGTACGAGCAGTACTTC.

The chain joins TRBV5-4 to TRBJ2-1, with D possibly being TRBD1 or TRBD2 (6 bases each). The CDR3 length is 16 residues. CDR1 is SGHNT and CDR2 is YYREEE in the germline V gene (reference sequence). V shed 1 base and J shed 5 bases, with 16 bases lying between them. CDR3 sequence (DNA): TGTGCCAGCAGCTTGTCGATAGCGGCAGGGGACAATGAGCAGTTCTTC. Its translation: CASSLSIAAGDNEQFF.

This rearrangement joins TRBV20-1 to TRBJ2-2; a weak D match, TRBD2 (6 bases). V was cut by 3 bases and J by 5 bases, with 16 bases left in between. Germline CDR1 reads DFQATT; CDR2 reads SNEGSKA (reference sequence). The CDR3 has 15 residues. CDR3 amino acids: CSASLRDRGTGELFF. The CDR3 region has the DNA TGCAGTGCTAGTCTCCGGGACCGGGGGACCGGGGAGCTGTTTTTT.

The J gene is TRBJ2-7, the V gene TRBV3-1; D ambiguous. Germline lookup yields CDR1 LGHDT and CDR2 YNNKEL (reference sequence). The ends were cut back, 1 base at V and 2 bases at J, with 6 bases in the middle. The CDR3 is made up of 13 amino acids. CDR3 amino acids: CASSQAHAYEQYF. CDR3 bases: TGTGCCAGCAGCCAAGCTCATGCCTACGAGCAGTACTTC.

The chain couples TRBV7-3 to TRBJ2-7; 8 bases match TRBD1. Trimming cost V 6 bases and J 3 bases; bases outside gene matches: 7. Looked up from germline, CDR1 is SGHTA and CDR2 is FQGTGA. This CDR3 has 14 residues. CDR3 amino acids: CASRGTGGLYEQYV. The CDR3 nucleotides read TGTGCCAGCAGGGGTACAGGGGGTCTCTACGAGCAGTACGTC.

The chain couples TRBV9 to TRBJ2-3; 9 bases are shared with TRBD2. Germline V gene sequence: CDR1 SGDLS, CDR2 YYNGEE. The CDR3 is made up of 16 amino acids. V trimming: 3 bases; J trimming: 5 bases; junction bases outside the gene matches: 10. The CDR3 loop is CASSAQAGGNLDTQYF. In DNA, the CDR3 is TGTGCCAGCAGCGCCCAGGCGGGGGGGAATTTAGATACGCAGTATTTT.

This clonotype came up once. The chain recombines TRBV3-1 with TRBJ2-3, with unresolved D. In germline, CDR1 is LGHDT, CDR2 YNNKEL (reference sequence). Trimming took off 0 bases at V and 7 bases at J, with 8 bases between the two ends. The CDR3 totals 13 residues. The CDR3: CASSQESAYTQYF. The CDR3 nucleotides read TGTGCCAGCAGCCAAGAGTCGGCGTATACGCAGTATTTT.

V usage is TRBV4-1 and J usage is TRBJ1-2; D is unclear. Between the trimmed V and J ends, which lost 0 bases and 8 bases, there was a span of 13 bases. This CDR3 spans 14 amino acids. CDR1 is MGHRA, CDR2 YSYEKL, per germline. The CDR3 sequence is CASSQEGHLGGYTF. DNA of the CDR3: TGCGCCAGCAGCCAAGAAGGCCATCTAGGAGGCTACACCTTC.

The chain carries TRBV29-1 and TRBJ2-3; D unresolved. Germline V gene sequence: CDR1 SQVTM, CDR2 ANQGSEA. This CDR3 has 14 residues. The V gene lost 2 bases and the J gene lost 1 base, with 10 bases spanning the gap. Here the CDR3 DNA reads TGCAGCGTTGAATCTGGGGTCCGCACAGATACGCAGTATTTT. It translates to CSVESGVRTDTQYF.

The chain employs TRBV29-1 and TRBJ1-1; the D is unclear. Germline-derived CDR1 and CDR2 are SQVTM and ANQGSEA. Trimming removed 6 bases at V and 1 base at J, with 12 bases between. The CDR3 covers 13 residues. The CDR3 DNA sequence: TGCAGCGTGTTGGTCACTGAGAACACTGAAGCTTTCTTT. Translated, it gives CSVLVTENTEAFF.

This clonotype was seen a single time. The V gene is TRBV9, the J gene TRBJ2-2, with a weak D call TRBD2 (5 bases). Trimming removed 0 bases from V and 5 bases from J, with 11 bases in between. CDR1 is SGDLS and CDR2 is YYNGEE in the germline V gene. This CDR3 comprises 15 residues. CDR3 amino acids: CASSVDGVLTGELFF. CDR3 sequence (DNA): TGTGCCAGCAGCGTAGACGGGGTGTTAACCGGGGAGCTGTTTTTT.

The CDR3 reads CASSNRGLGNDEQFF. CDR3 coding DNA: TGTGCCAGCAGTAACAGAGGCCTTGGGAATGATGAGCAGTTCTTC. The rearrangement joins TRBV25-1 to TRBJ2-1; D remains ambiguous. V was cut by 5 bases and J by 8 bases, with 19 bases left in between. The CDR3 totals 15 residues. Germline CDR1 is MGHDK and CDR2 is SYGVNS.

The V gene is TRBV20-1, the J gene TRBJ2-1; unclear D gene. The germline V gene has CDR1 DFQATT and CDR2 SNEGSKA (reference sequence). This CDR3 contains 13 residues. The V end lost 3 bases, the J end lost 5 bases, and 11 bases lay between the germline ends. The DNA of the CDR3 is TGCAGTGCTAGTCCCAGGCCTAACAATGAGCAGTTCTTC. Translated: CSASPRPNNEQFF.

This clonotype was observed a few times. The V and J genes are TRBV12-3 or TRBV12-4 and TRBJ1-1, with D perhaps matching TRBD1 (5 bases). This CDR3 contains 13 residues. Trimming stripped 6 bases from V and 1 base from J, with 9 bases between. DNA for the CDR3: TGTGCCAGCAGCTTAACAGGGAACACTGAAGCTTTCTTT. It codes for CASSLTGNTEAFF.

The rearrangement links TRBV3-1 to TRBJ2-7; D may correspond to TRBD1 or TRBD2 (5 bases each). Germline values: CDR1 LGHDT, CDR2 YNNKEL (reference sequence). The CDR3 is made up of 14 amino acids. The germline V and J ends were trimmed by 1 base and 2 bases, with 9 bases remaining between them. CDR3 loop: CASSQGDVTYEQYF. In nucleotides, the CDR3 is TGTGCCAGCAGCCAAGGGGACGTAACCTACGAGCAGTACTTC.

V is TRBV27 and J is TRBJ2-1; D is undetermined. V shed 4 bases and J shed 5 bases, with 15 bases lying between them. Germline-derived CDR1 and CDR2 are MNHEY and SMNVEV (reference sequence). This CDR3 spans 15 amino acids. CDR3 sequence: CASSSGRPADNEQFF. The CDR3 DNA sequence: TGTGCCAGCAGTTCTGGCAGGCCCGCCGACAATGAGCAGTTCTTC.

The rearrangement links TRBV3-1 to TRBJ2-5; 7 bases line up with TRBD2. The V segment lost 5 bases and the J segment 0 bases; nucleotides outside the gene matches: 3. From germline, CDR1 is LGHDT and CDR2 YNNKEL (reference sequence). The CDR3 spans 14 residues. CDR3 sequence: CASSNSGDQETQYF. The CDR3 DNA sequence: TGTGCCAGCAGCAACAGCGGGGACCAAGAGACCCAGTACTTC.

The chain recombines TRBV12-3 or TRBV12-4 with TRBJ2-4; 7 bases fit TRBD1. V gave up 5 bases and J gave up 0 bases; unmatched junction bases: 7. The CDR3 length is 16 residues. CDR3 amino acids: CASSLGTVLAKNIQYF. The CDR3 DNA follows: TGTGCCAGCAGTCTCGGGACAGTACTAGCCAAAAACATTCAGTACTTC.

The chain has TRBV12-3 or TRBV12-4 and TRBJ2-7; D tentatively fits TRBD1 or TRBD2 (5 bases each). The CDR3 is 16 amino acids. V was clipped by 0 bases and J by 5 bases, with 17 bases between them. CDR3 DNA sequence: TGTGCCAGCAGTTTAGCGCCGAGACAGAGGGCGCACGAGCAGTACTTC. It is translated as CASSLAPRQRAHEQYF.

The count of this clonotype is one. The chain has TRBV2 and TRBJ2-1, with a weak D call TRBD2 (5 bases). Germline lookup yields CDR1 SNHLY and CDR2 FYNNEI. Trimming left V 7 bases short and J 8 bases short, with 9 bases between. The CDR3 has 11 residues. CDR3 nucleotide sequence: TGTGCCAGCACCTGGCGGGATGAGCAGTTCTTC. Encoded protein: CASTWRDEQFF.

V usage is TRBV19 and J usage is TRBJ1-1; D call uncertain. The CDR3 runs 14 residues. The V end lost 0 bases, the J end lost 1 base, and 6 bases lay between the germline ends. CDR1 and CDR2 (germline): LNHDA, SQIVND (reference sequence). CDR3 DNA sequence: TGTGCCAGTAGTATAGATCGCTGGAACACTGAAGCTTTCTTT. Amino acid sequence: CASSIDRWNTEAFF. The whole variable domain, remainder taken from reference TRBV19 and TRBJ1-1, is DGGITQSPKYLFRKEGQNVTLSCEQNLNHDAMYWYRQDPGQGLRLIYYSQIVNDFQKGDIAEGYSVSREKKESFPLTVTSAQKNPTAFYLCASSIDRWNTEAFFGQGTRLTVV.

The CDR3 DNA sequence: TGCGCCAGCAGCCAAGACCTCCACAGCTACGAGCAGTACTTC. As protein: CASSQDLHSYEQYF. The rearrangement joins TRBV4-3 to TRBJ2-7; D uncertain. V lost 0 bases and J 3 bases, leaving 9 bases between the germline ends. CDR1 is LGHNA, CDR2 YSLEER, per germline. CDR3 length equals 14 residues.

This chain joins TRBV30 and TRBJ2-1; D is possibly TRBD1 (5 bases). Germline V gene data show CDR1 as GTSNPN and CDR2 as SVGIG (reference sequence). The CDR3 runs to 12 residues. Trimming took 4 bases from V and 4 from J, leaving 8 bases between them. In DNA, the CDR3 is TGTGCCTGGAACAGGAGATACAATGAGCAGTTCTTC. Translating it yields CAWNRRYNEQFF.

The chain links TRBV12-3 or TRBV12-4 to TRBJ2-3, with D perhaps TRBD1 (5 bases). V was shortened by 4 bases and J by 6 bases, with 11 bases between the two germline ends. The CDR3 length is 13 residues. The CDR3 DNA reads TGTGCCAGCAGTTGGGGCAGACGGGATACGCAGTATTTT. It specifies CASSWGRRDTQYF.